This TCR beta chain was observed in a study of blood T cell repertoires in COVID-19. Study-wide background: Both acute and convalescent COVID-19 samples were obtained from the United States, Italy and Spain.

CDR1 KGHSH and CDR2 LQKENI come from the germline V gene. With 5 bases removed from V and 5 bases from J, the gap between germline ends came to 15 bases. The CDR3 is 15 residues long. The cohort comprised adults aged about 18 to 90 years residing in under 30 US areas. In the original analysis: Amplified reference gene primers provided the basis for estimating nucleated cell counts. The data were produced by immunoSEQ multiplex PCR, yet TCRdb's version contains in-frame clones alone and is incomplete. That table furnishes V, J and clone size, whereas the DNA furnished D and trimming. The data show about 200,000 clones, less than 85% seen once. This clone was counted only a few times.

This receptor was taken from a woman aged 55-75 years with acute COVID-19. The chain couples TRBV18 to TRBJ1-4; a possible D gene is TRBD1 (6 bases). The material sequenced was PBMCs or T cells enriched from blood (not recorded which). Here the CDR3 DNA reads TGTGCCAGCTCAATGGGCAGGGGACAAAATGAAAAACTGTTTTTT. Its translation is CASSMGRGQNEKLFF.